The 26 T cell receptor beta chains reported below all come from one sample, sequenced in a study of T cell responses to AZD1222 COVID-19 vaccine. Only in-frame clones appear in the TCRdb table, and some are missing; sequencing was by immunoSEQ multiplex PCR. Seen here are around 160,000 clones, 88% observed once, and the top ten hold over 4.5%. The material sequenced was peripheral blood, taken on day 0 of AZD1222 vaccination. These receptors were taken from an adult in good health.

This chain uses TRBV5-1 with TRBJ1-3, with a possible D match to TRBD1 (5 bases). The CDR3 covers 14 residues. Germline V gene sequence: CDR1 SGHRS, CDR2 YFSETQ. The V and J ends lost 0 bases and 7 bases respectively, with 11 bases between them. The CDR3 nucleotides read TGCGCCAGCAGCTTGGGTACAGGTGGGAACACCATATATTTT. Translating gives CASSLGTGGNTIYF.

The chain carries TRBV25-1 and TRBJ1-2, with no clear D. The germline CDR1 and CDR2 sequences are MGHDK and SYGVNS. The CDR3 totals 12 residues. Trimming took 3 bases from V and 5 from J, leaving 7 bases between them. CDR3 protein: CASSDGVYGYTF. The CDR3, as DNA: TGTGCCAGCAGTGACGGGGTGTATGGCTACACCTTC.

The V and J genes are TRBV5-1 and TRBJ2-2; the D gene could be TRBD1 or TRBD2 (5 bases each). V lost 3 bases and J 3 bases, leaving 12 bases between the germline ends. CDR1 is SGHRS and CDR2 is YFSETQ in the germline V gene. The CDR3 covers 15 residues. The CDR3 here is CASSWTGTYTGELFF. The CDR3 DNA reads as TGCGCCAGCAGCTGGACCGGGACCTACACCGGGGAGCTGTTTTTT.

This clone was recorded only once. The chain links TRBV15 to TRBJ1-4; D gene uncertain. Looked up from germline, CDR1 is LNHNV and CDR2 is YYDKDF (reference sequence). V lost 4 bases and J 0 bases, leaving 9 bases between the germline ends. The CDR3 consists of 15 residues. In DNA form, the CDR3 reads TGTGCCACCAGCAAGAACGCCGCAACTAATGAAAAACTGTTTTTT. As protein: CATSKNAATNEKLFF.

This chain connects TRBV5-1 to TRBJ2-2; D is undetermined. The V and J ends lost 3 bases and 5 bases respectively, with 8 bases between them. Per the germline V gene, CDR1 is SGHRS and CDR2 is YFSETQ. This CDR3 region has 13 residues. For the CDR3, the DNA is TGCGCCAGCAGCTATGACTTGACCGGGGAGCTGTTTTTT. Translation gives CASSYDLTGELFF.

This rearrangement joins TRBV7-2 to TRBJ2-1; 10 bases map to TRBD2. With V trimmed by 1 base and J by 10 bases, 7 bases remained unmatched. The CDR3 spans 15 residues. Germline CDR1 and CDR2: SGHTA and FQGNSA. The CDR3 coding sequence is TGTGCCAGCAGCTTAGGACTAGCGGGCCAAGGAGAGCAGTTCTTC. Translation: CASSLGLAGQGEQFF.

The J gene is TRBJ1-4, the V gene TRBV6-1; D perhaps matches TRBD1 (6 bases). V lost 3 bases and J lost 6, with 14 bases in between. Germline V gene sequence: CDR1 MNHNS, CDR2 SASEGT. The CDR3 is 15 residues long. CDR3 nucleotides: TGTGCCAGCAGTGAGACGGGACACAAGGATGAAAAACTGTTTTTT. Translated, it gives CASSETGHKDEKLFF.

The chain couples TRBV28 to TRBJ2-1; a possible D gene is TRBD2 (5 bases). Germline V lookup: CDR1 MDHEN, CDR2 SYDVKM. The CDR3 loop spans 15 amino acids. Deletions cut 6 bases from V and 7 bases from J, with 19 bases between. The CDR3 DNA reads TGTGCCAGCAGGACCCTGGGTCCGGGCGGGAATGAGCAGTTCTTC. Translating gives CASRTLGPGGNEQFF.

The J gene is TRBJ2-3, the V gene TRBV27, with 8 bases lining up with TRBD2. Germline V gives CDR1 MNHEY, CDR2 SMNVEV (reference sequence). The CDR3 spans 16 residues. Losses at the gene ends were 6 bases for V and 0 bases for J; bases not matched to a gene: 8. The CDR3 loop reads CASRELAGVSTDTQYF. As DNA, the CDR3 is TGTGCCAGCAGGGAGCTAGCGGGCGTTAGCACAGATACGCAGTATTTT.

The genes are TRBV6-5 and TRBJ1-2; 7 nucleotides agree with TRBD1. Germline CDR1 is MNHEY and CDR2 is SVGAGI. V dropped 7 bases and J dropped 5; count of bases not matched to a gene: 1. The CDR3 is 11 residues long. CDR3 in amino acids: CASTGGYGYTF. The CDR3 bases are TGTGCCAGCACAGGGGGGTATGGCTACACCTTC.

The CDR3 DNA is TGTGCCAGCAGTTCGGCTACAGGGAACCCCTACGAGCAGTACTTC. Residues: CASSSATGNPYEQYF. The rearrangement links TRBV6-5 to TRBJ2-7; D is perhaps TRBD1 (6 bases). V was trimmed by 4 bases and J by 2 bases, leaving 15 bases between them. The CDR3 has 15 amino acids. Germline CDR1 reads MNHEY; CDR2 reads SVGAGI.

This chain joins TRBV7-9 and TRBJ1-2; D may be TRBD1 (6 bases). The CDR3 length is 14 residues. CDR1 SEHNR and CDR2 FQNEAQ come from the germline V gene (reference sequence). Trimming took 1 base from V and 6 from J, leaving 12 bases between them. The CDR3 reads CASSLGSGDDGYTF. DNA of the CDR3: TGTGCCAGCAGCTTAGGTTCAGGGGACGATGGCTACACCTTC.

The V call is TRBV6-6, the J call TRBJ1-2; 8 positions agree with TRBD1. This CDR3 region has 12 residues. Trimming cost V 8 bases and J 8 bases; bases outside gene matches: 7. The germline V gene has CDR1 MNHNY and CDR2 SVGAGI (reference sequence). The DNA of the CDR3 is TGTGCCAGCTCCCAGGGGGCGGAGGGCTACACCTTC. This codes for CASSQGAEGYTF.

J is TRBJ1-1 and V is TRBV5-1; D is unclear. Germline V gene sequence: CDR1 SGHRS, CDR2 YFSETQ. Trimming removed 7 bases at V and 0 bases at J, with 10 bases between. The CDR3 consists of 13 residues. The CDR3 nucleotides are TGCGCCAGCGTGGGGAGGATGAACACTGAAGCTTTCTTT. It is translated as CASVGRMNTEAFF.

The chain recombines TRBV10-3 with TRBJ1-5, with D possibly being TRBD1 (6 bases). V lost 5 bases and J 0 bases, leaving 11 bases between the germline ends. CDR1 and CDR2 (germline): ENHRY, SYGVKD. There are 15 residues in the CDR3. The CDR3 bases are TGTGCCATCAGTAACAGGGCGGATAGCAATCAGCCCCAGCATTTT. This gives the protein CAISNRADSNQPQHF.

The rearrangement joins TRBV11-1 to TRBJ1-4; maybe TRBD1 (6 bases). The CDR3 has 11 amino acids. V gave up 4 bases and J gave up 14 bases, with 11 bases separating them. Per the germline V gene, CDR1 is SGHAT and CDR2 is FQDESV (reference sequence). This CDR3 is CASSSQGVLFF. The CDR3 DNA reads TGTGCCAGCAGCTCACAGGGAGTTCTGTTTTTT.

The chain has TRBV28 and TRBJ1-5; D not resolved. From germline, CDR1 is MDHEN and CDR2 SYDVKM. V lost 2 bases, J lost 0 bases, and 5 bases lay in between. This CDR3 spans 14 amino acids. This CDR3 is CASSLDYSNQPQHF. For the CDR3, the DNA is TGTGCCAGCAGTTTAGACTATAGCAATCAGCCCCAGCATTTT.

The rearrangement uses TRBV3-1 (or the pseudogene TRBV3-2) and TRBJ2-1; 13 positions match TRBD2. The CDR3 loop spans 16 amino acids. Germline V gene sequence: CDR1 LGHDT, CDR2 YNNKEL (reference sequence). V gave up 3 bases and J gave up 6 bases; unmatched junction bases: 5. Here the CDR3 reads CASSQIGLAGANEQFF. The CDR3 bases are TGTGCCAGCAGCCAGATCGGACTAGCGGGGGCCAATGAGCAGTTCTTC.

This chain joins TRBV13 and TRBJ2-5; no reliable D call. This CDR3 has 12 amino acids. Per the germline V gene, CDR1 is PRHDT and CDR2 is FYEKMQ (reference sequence). Trimming stripped 1 base from V and 0 bases from J, with 0 bases between. CDR3 sequence reads: CASSLDQETQYF. CDR3 sequence (DNA): TGTGCCAGCAGCTTAGACCAAGAGACCCAGTACTTC.

This chain joins TRBV2 and TRBJ2-1; 8 bases map to TRBD1. Germline V gene lookup returns CDR1 SNHLY and CDR2 FYNNEI. The CDR3 runs to 15 residues. J gave up 6 bases and V 7 bases, and 11 bases lay outside the gene matches. The CDR3 region is CASTSDRVVLNEQFF. The CDR3 DNA follows: TGTGCCAGCACCTCGGACAGGGTTGTCCTCAATGAGCAGTTCTTC.

The rearrangement joins TRBV3-1 (or the pseudogene TRBV3-2) to TRBJ2-5, with D perhaps matching TRBD1 (5 bases). Per the germline V gene, CDR1 is LGHDT and CDR2 is YNNKEL (reference sequence). The CDR3 has 16 amino acids. Trimming removed 5 bases at V and 3 bases at J, with 19 bases between. CDR3 sequence reads: CASSAGPGVGEETQYF. CDR3 DNA sequence: TGTGCCAGCAGCGCAGGGCCCGGAGTAGGCGAAGAGACCCAGTACTTC.

The rearrangement uses TRBV5-8 and TRBJ1-6; maybe TRBD1 (6 bases). CDR3 length equals 13 residues. Trimming left V 3 bases short and J 9 bases short, with 10 bases between. Germline V gene data show CDR1 as SGHTS and CDR2 as YDEGEE. The DNA of the CDR3 is TGTGCCAGCAGCTGGGACATCGGTTCACCCCTCCACTTT. Protein sequence: CASSWDIGSPLHF.

The V gene is TRBV6-2 or TRBV6-3, the J gene TRBJ2-3; possibly TRBD2 for D (5 bases). CDR1 is MNHEY, CDR2 SVGEGT, per germline. The CDR3 has 17 amino acids. V dropped 2 bases and J dropped 0 bases, with 15 bases sitting between them. The CDR3 protein is CASSYLLGVGSTDTQYF. CDR3 in DNA: TGTGCCAGCAGTTACCTCCTGGGAGTGGGGAGCACAGATACGCAGTATTTT.

The V gene is TRBV5-6, the J gene TRBJ1-1; D gene unclear. Germline CDR1 is SGHDT and CDR2 is YYEEEE. This CDR3 contains 13 residues. The V gene lost 4 bases and the J gene lost 1 base, with 8 bases spanning the gap. In DNA form, the CDR3 reads TGTGCCAGCAGCCCCCCGGCGAACACTGAAGCTTTCTTT. It encodes CASSPPANTEAFF.

The chain has TRBV27 and TRBJ2-1; D not certain. CDR3 length equals 16 residues. V was shortened by 4 bases and J by 1 base, with 14 bases between the two germline ends. Germline V gene sequence: CDR1 MNHEY, CDR2 SMNVEV (reference sequence). This CDR3 reads CASSSTSSTSYNEQFF. CDR3 in DNA: TGTGCCAGCAGTTCAACCTCTAGTACGTCCTACAATGAGCAGTTCTTC.

Points on this clone: The sample carries other DNA sequences with the same CDR3. The rearrangement uses TRBV6-5 and TRBJ1-5; TRBD1 matches at 7 bases. The CDR3 is 14 amino acids. Trimming removed 6 bases from V and 4 bases from J; junction bases left unmatched: 6. CDR1 and CDR2 (germline): MNHEY, SVGAGI. CDR3 DNA: TGTGCCAGCAGCAGACAGGGAGGGAATCAGCCCCAGCATTTT. Its translation is CASSRQGGNQPQHF.